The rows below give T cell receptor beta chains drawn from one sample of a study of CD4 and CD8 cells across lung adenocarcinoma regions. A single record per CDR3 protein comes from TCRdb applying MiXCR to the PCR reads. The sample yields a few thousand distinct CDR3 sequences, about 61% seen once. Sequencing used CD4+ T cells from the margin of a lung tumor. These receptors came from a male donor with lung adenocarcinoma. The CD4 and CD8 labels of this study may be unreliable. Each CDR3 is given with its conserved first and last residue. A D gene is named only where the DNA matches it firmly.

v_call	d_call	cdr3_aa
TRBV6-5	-	CASSSLTHLGEQYF
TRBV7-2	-	CVPSFCGSLCIEGASSEVPCCF
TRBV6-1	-	CASLANNEQFF
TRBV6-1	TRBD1	CAARKGEGADTEAFF
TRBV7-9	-	CASSLARLTEDEQFF
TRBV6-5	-	CASSYSNPRVGQPQHF
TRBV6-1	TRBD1	CASSEGRQGGANYGYTF
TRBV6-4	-	CANCSTSSIQYF
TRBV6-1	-	CASSGRVGGTGELFF
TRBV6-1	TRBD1	CASRDRVLETQYF
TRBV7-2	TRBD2	CASSYTSGISYEQFF
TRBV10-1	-	CASSESGDGNQPQHF
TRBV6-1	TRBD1	CASSDPGQGINEQFF
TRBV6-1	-	CASSKGPRGVHNEQFF
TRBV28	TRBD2	CASSLSGNGNTGELFF
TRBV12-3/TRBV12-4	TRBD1	CASSLVVLQGDEQFF
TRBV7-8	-	CASSLGQGMNTEAFF
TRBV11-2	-	CASSPRARAGMGQYF
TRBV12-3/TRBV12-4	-	CASSQIGGSTKNIQYF
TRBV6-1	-	CASSGQAGGYTF
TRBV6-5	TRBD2	CASSYSGGRAGKTQYF
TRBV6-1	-	CASSIHQGYEQFF
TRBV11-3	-	CASSLAGPNSPLHF
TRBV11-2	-	CASGEGPETQYF
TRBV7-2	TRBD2	CASSYLAGANEQYF